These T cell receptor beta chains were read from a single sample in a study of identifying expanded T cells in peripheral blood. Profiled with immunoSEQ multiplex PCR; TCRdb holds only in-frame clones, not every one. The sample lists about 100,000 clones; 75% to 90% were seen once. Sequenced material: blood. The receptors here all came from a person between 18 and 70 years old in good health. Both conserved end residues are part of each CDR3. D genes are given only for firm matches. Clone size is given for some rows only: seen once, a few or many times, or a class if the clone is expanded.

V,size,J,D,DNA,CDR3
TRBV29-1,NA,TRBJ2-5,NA,TGCAGCGTCCAACACGGGACCCGAGGGGAGACCCAGTACTTC,CSVQHGTRGETQYF
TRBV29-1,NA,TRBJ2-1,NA,TGCAGCGTTGAAAATTGGGGTGAGCAGTTCTTC,CSVENWGEQFF
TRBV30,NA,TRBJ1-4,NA,TGTGCCTGGACCACGGGGGGTGAAAAACTGTTTTTT,CAWTTGGEKLFF
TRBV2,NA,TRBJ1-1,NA,TGTGCCAGCAGGGGAGGGAACACTGAAGCTTTCTTT,CASRGGNTEAFF
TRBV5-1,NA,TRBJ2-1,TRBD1,TGCGCCAGCAGCGACAGGGGAGGCGCTTACAATGAGCAGTTCTTC,CASSDRGGAYNEQFF
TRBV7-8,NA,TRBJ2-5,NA,TGTGCCAGCAGCTTTTTGGAGACCCAGTACTTC,CASSFLETQYF
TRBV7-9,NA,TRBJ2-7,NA,TGTGCCAGCAGCTTAGCTACGGGTCGCCGATACGAGCAGTACTTC,CASSLATGRRYEQYF
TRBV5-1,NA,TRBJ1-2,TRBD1,TGCGCCAGCAGCCCGACAGGGGGAAGCTGGGGCTACACCTTC,CASSPTGGSWGYTF
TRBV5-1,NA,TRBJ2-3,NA,TGCGCCAGCAGCACGGACTATTTCACAGATACGCAGTATTTT,CASSTDYFTDTQYF
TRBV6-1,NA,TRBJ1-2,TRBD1,TGTGCCAGCACTGGGACAGGGCGTAACTATGGCTACACCTTC,CASTGTGRNYGYTF
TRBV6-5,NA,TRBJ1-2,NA,TGTGCCAGCAGCCCTAACAGTGGGGGCGGCTACACCTTC,CASSPNSGGGYTF
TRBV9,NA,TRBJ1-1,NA,TGTGCCAGCAGCGGGGGCTACGGGCAGTCTCAGAACACTGAAGCTTTCTTT,CASSGGYGQSQNTEAFF
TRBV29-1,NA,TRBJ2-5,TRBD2,TGCAGCGTTGTGGGCCACCATTGGACTAGCGAAGAGACCCAGTACTTC,CSVVGHHWTSEETQYF
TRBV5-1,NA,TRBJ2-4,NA,TGCGCCAGCAGAGGTAGCGAGGGGTGGGGAGACATTCAGTACTTC,CASRGSEGWGDIQYF
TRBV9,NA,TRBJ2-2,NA,TGTGCCAGCAGCGTAGTGATGAACACCGGGGAGCTGTTTTTT,CASSVVMNTGELFF
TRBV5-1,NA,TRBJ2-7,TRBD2,TGCGCCAGCAGCTTAGCTAGCGGGAGGGCCTCCTACGAGCAGTACTTC,CASSLASGRASYEQYF
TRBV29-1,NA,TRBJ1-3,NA,TGCAGCGTTGTTTTCTCTGGAAACACCATATATTTT,CSVVFSGNTIYF
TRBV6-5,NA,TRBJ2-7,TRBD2,TGTGCCAGCAGTTACAGTCTAGCGGCTACCTACGAGCAGTACTTC,CASSYSLAATYEQYF
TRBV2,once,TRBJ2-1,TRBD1,TGTGCCAGCATGGCCACAGGGGCGGTGAATGAGCAGTTCTTC,CASMATGAVNEQFF
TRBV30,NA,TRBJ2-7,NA,TGTGCCTGGAGTGTAGGTAACAGGTACGAGCAGTACTTC,CAWSVGNRYEQYF
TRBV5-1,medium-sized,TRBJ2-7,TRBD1,TGCGCCAGCAGCCCCTCAGGGGACAGGGAGCAGTACTTC,CASSPSGDREQYF
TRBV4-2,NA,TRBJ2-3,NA,TGTGCCAGCAGCCAAGAGTCAGGTGCCCGCACAGATACGCAGTATTTT,CASSQESGARTDTQYF
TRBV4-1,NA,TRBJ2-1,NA,TGCGCCAGCAGCCCTCAGGCGTCTAACAATGAGCAGTTCTTC,CASSPQASNNEQFF
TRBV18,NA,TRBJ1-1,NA,TGTGCCAGCTCCCAAGGGGAGGGGATTGGCACTGAAGCTTTCTTT,CASSQGEGIGTEAFF
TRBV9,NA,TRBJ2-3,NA,TGTGCCAGCAGCCAGAGGGCGGGATACACAGATACGCAGTATTTT,CASSQRAGYTDTQYF
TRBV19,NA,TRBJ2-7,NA,TGTGCCAGTAGTATAGATCATCGCGGAGGGACTTACGAGCAGTACTTC,CASSIDHRGGTYEQYF
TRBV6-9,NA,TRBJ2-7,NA,TGTGCCAGCAGTCCTAATGTGAACTACGAGCAGTACTTC,CASSPNVNYEQYF
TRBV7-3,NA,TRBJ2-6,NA,TGTGCCAGCAGCGTGGGATACTCTGGGGCCAACGTCCTGACTTTC,CASSVGYSGANVLTF
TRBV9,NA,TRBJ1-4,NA,TGTGCCAGCAGCGTAGACGACAGCCCAAATGAAAAACTGTTTTTT,CASSVDDSPNEKLFF
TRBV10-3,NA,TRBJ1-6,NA,TGTGCCATCAGTGAAAGGATAACAGGGCAAAATTCACCCCTCCACTTT,CAISERITGQNSPLHF
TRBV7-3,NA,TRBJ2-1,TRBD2,TGTGCCAGCAGCGCGGGTGAGGGGGTAGCGGGAGCTGAGCAGTTCTTC,CASSAGEGVAGAEQFF
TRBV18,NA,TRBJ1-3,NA,TGTGCCAGCTCACCGAACCGACAGGTCAGCTCTGGAAACACCATATATTTT,CASSPNRQVSSGNTIYF
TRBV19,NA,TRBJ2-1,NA,TGTGCCAGTAGTTACCTCTTGAGCTCCTACAATGAGCAGTTCTTC,CASSYLLSSYNEQFF
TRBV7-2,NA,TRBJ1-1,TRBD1,TGTGCCAGCAGCCCGAGAGCACGTCAGGGGGCCAAAGCTTTCTTT,CASSPRARQGAKAFF
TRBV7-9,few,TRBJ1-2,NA,TGTGCCAGCAGCTTAGAGGGCGTCTATGGCTACACCTTC,CASSLEGVYGYTF
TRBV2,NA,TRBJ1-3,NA,TGTGCCAGCAGTTGGTTCTCTGGAAACACCATATATTTT,CASSWFSGNTIYF
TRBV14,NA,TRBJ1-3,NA,TGTGCCAGCAGCCAGGGGAGGCGTTCTGGAAACACCATATATTTT,CASSQGRRSGNTIYF
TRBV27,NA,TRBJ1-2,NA,TGTGCCAGCAGCCCTGCCTACCTGGGGTATGGCTACACCTTC,CASSPAYLGYGYTF